This T cell receptor (beta chain) is drawn from a study of metastatic and nonmetastatic thyroid tumors. Study-level information: It was across blood and tumor or nodule tissue from malignant and benign thyroid patients that repertoires were compared.

This CDR3 spans 16 amino acids. Germline V gene data show CDR1 as SGHRS and CDR2 as YFSETQ. This clone was found many times. At one of its ends the junction is not consistent with the germline gene, which may arise from a read error. This specimen includes other DNA sequences encoding the same CDR3. Thyroid surgery took place with no prior treatment in any patient. Using MiXCR, TCRdb reanalyzed the PCR reads. The sample contains around 16,000 clones, about 26% of which appear only once. The chain has TRBV5-1 and TRBJ2-2; TRBD1 aligns across 7 bases. The clonotype originates from a male donor with papillary thyroid cancer or a benign thyroid nodule (not recorded which). Some clones in this sample may be carry-over from other donors' samples. Material: blood. CDR3 nucleotide sequence: TGCGCCAGCAGCTTGGGGACAGGAGAGGGAACCGGGGAGCTGTTCTTT. This codes for CASSLGTGEGTGELFF.